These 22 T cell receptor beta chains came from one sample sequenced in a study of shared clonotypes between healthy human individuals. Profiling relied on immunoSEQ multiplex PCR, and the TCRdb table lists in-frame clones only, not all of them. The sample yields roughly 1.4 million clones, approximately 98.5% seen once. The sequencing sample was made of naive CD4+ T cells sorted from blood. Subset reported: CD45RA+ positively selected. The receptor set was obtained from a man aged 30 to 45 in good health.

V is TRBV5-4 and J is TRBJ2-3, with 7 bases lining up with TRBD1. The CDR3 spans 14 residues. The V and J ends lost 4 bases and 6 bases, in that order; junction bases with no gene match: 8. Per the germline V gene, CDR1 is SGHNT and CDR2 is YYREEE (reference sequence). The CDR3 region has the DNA TGTGCCAGCAGCGCCAAGACAGGGACGGATACGCAGTATTTT. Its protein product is CASSAKTGTDTQYF. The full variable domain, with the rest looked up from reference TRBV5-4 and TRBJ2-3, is ETGVTQSPTHLIKTRGQQVTLRCSSQSGHNTVSWYQQALGQGPQFIFQYYREEENGRGNFPPRFSGLQFPNYSSELNVNALELDDSALYLCASSAKTGTDTQYFGPGTRLTVL.

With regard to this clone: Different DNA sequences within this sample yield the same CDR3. The DNA of the CDR3 is TGCGCCAGCAGCTTGGGGACAGGGACTGAAGCTTTCTTT. Translated, it gives CASSLGTGTEAFF. V usage is TRBV5-1 and J usage is TRBJ1-1; 8 bases agree with TRBD1. Trimming at V came to 0 bases and at J to 5 bases, leaving 0 bases not matched to a gene. In germline, CDR1 is SGHRS, CDR2 YFSETQ. This CDR3 spans 13 amino acids.

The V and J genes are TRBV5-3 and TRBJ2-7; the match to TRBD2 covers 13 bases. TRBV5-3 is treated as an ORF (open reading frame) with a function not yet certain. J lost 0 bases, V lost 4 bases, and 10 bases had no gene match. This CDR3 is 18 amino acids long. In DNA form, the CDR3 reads TGTGCCAGAAGCCACTCTGGACTAGCGGGAGCGGACTCCTACGAGCAGTACTTC. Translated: CARSHSGLAGADSYEQYF.

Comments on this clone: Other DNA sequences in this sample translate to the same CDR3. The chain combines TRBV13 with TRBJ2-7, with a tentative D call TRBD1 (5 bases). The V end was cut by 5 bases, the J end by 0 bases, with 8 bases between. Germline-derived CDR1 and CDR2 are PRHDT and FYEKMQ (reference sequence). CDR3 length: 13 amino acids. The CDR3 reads CASSRGSSYEQYF. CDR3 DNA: TGTGCCAGCAGCAGGGGTAGCTCCTACGAGCAGTACTTC.

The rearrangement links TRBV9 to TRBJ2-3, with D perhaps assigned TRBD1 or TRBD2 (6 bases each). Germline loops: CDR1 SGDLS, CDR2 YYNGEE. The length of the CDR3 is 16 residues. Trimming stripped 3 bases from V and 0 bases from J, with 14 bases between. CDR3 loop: CASSASGAASTDTQYF. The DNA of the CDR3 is TGTGCCAGCAGCGCATCGGGGGCAGCTAGCACAGATACGCAGTATTTT.

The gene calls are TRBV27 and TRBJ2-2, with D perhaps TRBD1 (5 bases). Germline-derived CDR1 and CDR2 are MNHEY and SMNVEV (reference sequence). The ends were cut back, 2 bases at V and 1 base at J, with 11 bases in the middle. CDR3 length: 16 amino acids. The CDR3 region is CASSLRRAWNTGELFF. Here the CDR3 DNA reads TGTGCCAGCAGTTTACGCAGGGCTTGGAACACCGGGGAGCTGTTTTTT.

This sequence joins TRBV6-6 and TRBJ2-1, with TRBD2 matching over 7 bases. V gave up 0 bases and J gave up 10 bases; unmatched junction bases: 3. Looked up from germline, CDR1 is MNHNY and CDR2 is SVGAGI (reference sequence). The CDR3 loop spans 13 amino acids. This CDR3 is CASSYSAGEEQFF. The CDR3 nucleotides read TGTGCCAGCAGTTACTCGGCGGGGGAAGAGCAGTTCTTC.

CDR3 loop: CASSLPLSGITDTQYF. The DNA of the CDR3 is TGTGCCAGCAGCCTCCCACTTAGCGGGATTACAGATACGCAGTATTTT. The chain has TRBV5-4 and TRBJ2-3; 8 nucleotides align to TRBD2. The CDR3 extends over 16 amino acids. V gave up 4 bases and J gave up 3 bases; unmatched junction bases: 10. CDR1 is SGHNT, CDR2 YYREEE, per germline (reference sequence).

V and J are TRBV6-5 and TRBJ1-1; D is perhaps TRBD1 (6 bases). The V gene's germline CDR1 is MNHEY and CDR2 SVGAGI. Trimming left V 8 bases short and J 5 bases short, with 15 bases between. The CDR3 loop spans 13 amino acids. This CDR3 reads CASGRGAKTEAFF. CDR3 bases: TGTGCCAGCGGGAGGGGGGCGAAGACTGAAGCTTTCTTT.

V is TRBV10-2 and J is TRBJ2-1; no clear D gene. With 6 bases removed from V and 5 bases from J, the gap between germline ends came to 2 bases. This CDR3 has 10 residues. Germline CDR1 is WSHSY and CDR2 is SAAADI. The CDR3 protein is CASSNNEQFF. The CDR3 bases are TGCGCCAGCAGCAACAATGAGCAGTTCTTC.

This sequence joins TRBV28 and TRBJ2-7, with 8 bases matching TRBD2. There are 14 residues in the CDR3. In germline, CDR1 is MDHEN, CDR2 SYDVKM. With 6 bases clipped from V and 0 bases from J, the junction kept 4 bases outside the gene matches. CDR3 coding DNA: TGTGCCAGCAGGCTGCGGGAGGCCTCCTACGAGCAGTACTTC. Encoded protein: CASRLREASYEQYF. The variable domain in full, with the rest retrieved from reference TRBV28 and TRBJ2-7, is DVKVTQSSRYLVKRTGEKVFLECVQDMDHENMFWYRQDPGLGLRLIYFSYDVKMKEKGDIPEGYSVSREKKERFSLILESASTNQTSMYLCASRLREASYEQYFGPGTRLTVT.

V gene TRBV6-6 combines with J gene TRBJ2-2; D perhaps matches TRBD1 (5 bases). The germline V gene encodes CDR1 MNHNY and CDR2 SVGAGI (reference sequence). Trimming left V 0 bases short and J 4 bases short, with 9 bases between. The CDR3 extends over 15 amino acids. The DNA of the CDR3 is TGTGCCAGCAGTTACTCGCGACAGAGCACCGGGGAGCTGTTTTTT. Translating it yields CASSYSRQSTGELFF.

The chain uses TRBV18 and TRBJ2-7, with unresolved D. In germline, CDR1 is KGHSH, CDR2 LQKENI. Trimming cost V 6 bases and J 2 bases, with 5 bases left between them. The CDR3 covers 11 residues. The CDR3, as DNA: TGTGCCAGCTCGTCCGCCTACGAGCAGTACTTC. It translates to CASSSAYEQYF.

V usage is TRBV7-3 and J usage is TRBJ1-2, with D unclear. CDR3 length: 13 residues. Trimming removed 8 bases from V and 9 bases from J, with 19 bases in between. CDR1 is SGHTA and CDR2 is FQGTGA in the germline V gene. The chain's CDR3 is CASGPGSMESYTF. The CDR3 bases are TGTGCCAGCGGGCCGGGATCGATGGAGAGCTACACCTTC.

In nucleotides, the CDR3 is TGCGCCAGCAGCCAGGCCTTACAGGAAACTTGGTACGAGCAGTACTTC. It specifies CASSQALQETWYEQYF. The chain uses TRBV4-3 and TRBJ2-7; D is possibly TRBD1 (5 bases). The germline V and J ends were trimmed by 3 bases and 4 bases, with 19 bases remaining between them. Germline V gene lookup returns CDR1 LGHNA and CDR2 YSLEER. This CDR3 is built from 16 residues.

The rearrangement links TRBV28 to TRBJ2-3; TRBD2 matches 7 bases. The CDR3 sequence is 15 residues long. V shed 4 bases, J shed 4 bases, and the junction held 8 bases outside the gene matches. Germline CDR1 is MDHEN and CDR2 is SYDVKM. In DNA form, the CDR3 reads TGTGCCAGCAGTTCTCCCTGGGGGAGGGCAGATACGCAGTATTTT. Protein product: CASSSPWGRADTQYF.

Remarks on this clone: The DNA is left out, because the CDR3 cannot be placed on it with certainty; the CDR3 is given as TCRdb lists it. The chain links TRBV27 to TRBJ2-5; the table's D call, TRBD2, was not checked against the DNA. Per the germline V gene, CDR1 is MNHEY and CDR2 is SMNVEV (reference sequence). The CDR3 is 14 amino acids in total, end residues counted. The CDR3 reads CASSLSLRGETQYF.

The CDR3 DNA follows: TGTGCCATACATAGCGGGGGCGCCTACAATGAGCAGTTCTTC. This translates into CAIHSGGAYNEQFF. The chain recombines TRBV28 with TRBJ2-1; 9 bases are shared with TRBD2. With 10 bases clipped from V and 2 bases from J, the junction kept 6 bases outside the gene matches. Per the germline V gene, CDR1 is MDHEN and CDR2 is SYDVKM. The CDR3 covers 14 residues.

In nucleotides, the CDR3 is TGTGCCAGCAGCCAAGAAGAGCGCAGTCCCTGGGCCTACGAGCAGTACTTC. It specifies CASSQEERSPWAYEQYF. V and J are TRBV4-2 and TRBJ2-7; no reliable D call. Between the trimmed V and J ends, which lost 0 bases and 2 bases, there was a span of 17 bases. The length of the CDR3 is 17 residues. CDR1 and CDR2 (germline): LGHNA, YNFKEQ.

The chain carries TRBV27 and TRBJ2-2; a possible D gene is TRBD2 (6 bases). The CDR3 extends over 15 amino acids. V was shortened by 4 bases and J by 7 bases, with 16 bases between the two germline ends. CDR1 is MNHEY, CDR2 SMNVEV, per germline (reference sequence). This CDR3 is CASSSTGVGHGELFF. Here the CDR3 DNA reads TGTGCCAGCAGTTCCACGGGAGTGGGTCACGGGGAGCTGTTTTTT.

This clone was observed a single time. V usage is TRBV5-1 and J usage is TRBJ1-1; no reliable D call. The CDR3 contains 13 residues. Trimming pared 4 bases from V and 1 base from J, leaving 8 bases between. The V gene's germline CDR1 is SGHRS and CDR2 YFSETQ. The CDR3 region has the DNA TGCGCCAGCAGCGCAAACAGGAACACTGAAGCTTTCTTT. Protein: CASSANRNTEAFF.

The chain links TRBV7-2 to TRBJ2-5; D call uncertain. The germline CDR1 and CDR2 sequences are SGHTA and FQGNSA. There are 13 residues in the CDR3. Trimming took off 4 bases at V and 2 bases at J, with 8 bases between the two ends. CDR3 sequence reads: CASSSEMQETQYF. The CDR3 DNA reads TGTGCCAGCAGCTCAGAGATGCAAGAGACCCAGTACTTC.